This TCR beta chain was identified in a study of cytomegalovirus exposure and HLA in healthy donors. With regard to this clone: Its target is not known.

The germline V gene has CDR1 MNHEY and CDR2 SVGAGI. Trimming at V came to 2 bases and at J to 3 bases, leaving 3 bases not matched to a gene. The CDR3 length is 15 residues. A multiplex PCR was run with 60 Vbeta primers and 13 Jbeta primers. The assay was immunoSEQ multiplex PCR, and TCRdb's table has in-frame clones only and misses some. The data show some 180,000 clones, about 70% seen once. The study's findings and limits: When presence/absence was analysed, sequencing depth was taken to be roughly uniform across donors. Reportedly, TCR beta sequences accurately predicted HLA-A and HLA-B alleles in most subjects.

The source of this sequence is a woman in her 30s in good health and CMV-seronegative. Sequenced input: PBMCs. The chain couples TRBV6-5 to TRBJ1-4, with 7 bases that match TRBD1. The CDR3 bases are TGTGCCAGCAGTTACACGGGACAGCCTAATGAAAAACTGTTTTTT. Its protein is CASSYTGQPNEKLFF.